This TCR beta chain was found in a study of prognosis after radiotherapy for stage I lung cancer. Study outcomes and limitations: Median unique TCR clones dropped from roughly 10,000 to 7,000 after stereotactic body radiation therapy.

At least ten counts were recorded for this clonotype. Its antigen is not known. The study amplified the TCR beta CDR3 region from genomic DNA. This amplification was carried out by two rounds of multiplex PCR. With primers specific to each TRBV and TRBJ gene, the first-round PCR was performed. TCRdb passed the multiplex PCR reads through MiXCR, listing each CDR3 protein once. The sample yields tens of thousands of distinct CDR3 sequences, 30% to 35% seen once. The length of the CDR3 is 14 residues. CDR1 is SGHRS, CDR2 YFSETQ, per germline. Trimming stripped 0 bases from V and 12 bases from J, with 18 bases between. Disease was node-negative on CT and PET/CT in all patients; none had prior chemotherapy, radiotherapy or other malignancies.

This receptor was obtained from a donor over 45 with non-small cell lung cancer. The starting material was PBMCs, obtained before or after stereotactic body radiation therapy (not recorded which). The chain is built from TRBV5-1 and TRBJ1-1, with D perhaps matching TRBD1 (5 bases). The CDR3, as DNA: TGCGCCAGCAGCTTGGTCCGGGGGGATCGAGGGCCTTTCTTT. It translates to CASSLVRGDRGPFF.